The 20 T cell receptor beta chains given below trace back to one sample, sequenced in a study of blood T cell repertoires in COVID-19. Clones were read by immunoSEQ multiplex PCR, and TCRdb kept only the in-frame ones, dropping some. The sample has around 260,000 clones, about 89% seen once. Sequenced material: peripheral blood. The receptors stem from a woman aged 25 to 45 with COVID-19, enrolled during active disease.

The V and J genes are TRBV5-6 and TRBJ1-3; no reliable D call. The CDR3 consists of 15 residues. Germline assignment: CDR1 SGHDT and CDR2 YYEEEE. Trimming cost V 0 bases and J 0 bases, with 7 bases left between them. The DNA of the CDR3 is TGTGCCAGCAGCTTGGCCGCGGTCTCTGGAAACACCATATATTTT. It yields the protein CASSLAAVSGNTIYF.

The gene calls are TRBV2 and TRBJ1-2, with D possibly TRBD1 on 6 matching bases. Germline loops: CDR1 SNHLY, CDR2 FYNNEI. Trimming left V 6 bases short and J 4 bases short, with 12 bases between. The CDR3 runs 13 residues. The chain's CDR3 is CASRLQGSYGYTF. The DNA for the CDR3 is TGTGCCAGCAGACTACAGGGTAGCTATGGCTACACCTTC.

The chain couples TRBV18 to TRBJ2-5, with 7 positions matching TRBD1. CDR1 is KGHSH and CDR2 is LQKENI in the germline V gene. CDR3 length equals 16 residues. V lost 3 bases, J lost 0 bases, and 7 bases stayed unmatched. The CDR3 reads CASSPRQGRYQETQYF. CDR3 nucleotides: TGTGCCAGCTCACCTCGACAGGGAAGGTACCAAGAGACCCAGTACTTC. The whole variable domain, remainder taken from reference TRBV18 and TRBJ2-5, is NAGVMQNPRHLVRRRGQEARLRCSPMKGHSHVYWYRQLPEEGLKFMVYLQKENIIDESGMPKERFSAEFPKEGPSILRIQQVVRGDSAAYFCASSPRQGRYQETQYFGPGTRLLVL.

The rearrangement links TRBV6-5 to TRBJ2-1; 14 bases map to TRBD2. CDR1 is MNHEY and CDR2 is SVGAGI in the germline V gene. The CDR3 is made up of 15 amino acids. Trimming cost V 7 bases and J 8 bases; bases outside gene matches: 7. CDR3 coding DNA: TGTGCCAGCACCCCCGGGACTAGCGGGAGTGATGAGCAGTTCTTC. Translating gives CASTPGTSGSDEQFF.

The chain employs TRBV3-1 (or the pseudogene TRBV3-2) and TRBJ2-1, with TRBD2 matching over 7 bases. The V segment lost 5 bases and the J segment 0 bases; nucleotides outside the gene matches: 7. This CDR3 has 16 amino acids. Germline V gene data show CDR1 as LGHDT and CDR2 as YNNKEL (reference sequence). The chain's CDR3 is CASSDLAASSYNEQFF. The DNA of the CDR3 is TGTGCCAGCAGCGACCTAGCGGCGAGCTCCTACAATGAGCAGTTCTTC.

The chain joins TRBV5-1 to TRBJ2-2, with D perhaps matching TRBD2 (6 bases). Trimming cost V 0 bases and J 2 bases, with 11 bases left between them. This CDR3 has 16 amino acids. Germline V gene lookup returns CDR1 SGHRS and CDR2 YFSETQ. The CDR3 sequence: CASSLEGGSNTGELFF. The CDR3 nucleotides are TGCGCCAGCAGCTTGGAAGGAGGGTCCAACACCGGGGAGCTGTTTTTT.

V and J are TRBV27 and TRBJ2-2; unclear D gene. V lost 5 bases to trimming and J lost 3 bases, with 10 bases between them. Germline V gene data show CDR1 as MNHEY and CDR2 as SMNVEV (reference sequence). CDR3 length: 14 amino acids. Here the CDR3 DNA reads TGTGCCAGCAGTCATGCACCAGACACCGGGGAGCTGTTTTTT. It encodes CASSHAPDTGELFF.

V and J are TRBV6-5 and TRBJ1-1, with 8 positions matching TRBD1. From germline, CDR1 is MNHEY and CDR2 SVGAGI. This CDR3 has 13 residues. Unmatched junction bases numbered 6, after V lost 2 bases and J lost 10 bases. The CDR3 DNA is TGTGCCAGCAGTTACCAGGGGGCCAGGGGAGCTTTCTTT. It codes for CASSYQGARGAFF.

The CDR3 nucleotides are TGTGCCAGCTCACCAGGACAGTACTCTGGAAACACCATATATTTT. This gives the protein CASSPGQYSGNTIYF. The chain has TRBV18 and TRBJ1-3; weak D call: TRBD1 (6 bases). This CDR3 region has 15 residues. Germline loops: CDR1 KGHSH, CDR2 LQKENI. Trimming shortened V by 2 bases and J by 0 bases, and 8 bases separated the two germline ends.

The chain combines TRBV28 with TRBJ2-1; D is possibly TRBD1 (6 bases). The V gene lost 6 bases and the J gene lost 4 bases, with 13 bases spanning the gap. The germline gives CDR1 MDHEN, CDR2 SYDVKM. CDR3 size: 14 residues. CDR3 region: CASRPVGQYNEQFF. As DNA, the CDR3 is TGTGCCAGCAGGCCCGTTGGACAGTACAATGAGCAGTTCTTC.

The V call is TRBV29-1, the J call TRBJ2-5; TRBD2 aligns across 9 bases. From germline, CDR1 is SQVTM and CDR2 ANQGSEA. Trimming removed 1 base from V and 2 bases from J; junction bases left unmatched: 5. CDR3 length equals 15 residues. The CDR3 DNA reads TGCAGCGTTGAAGCACTCGGACTAGCGCAAGAGACCCAGTACTTC. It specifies CSVEALGLAQETQYF.

CDR3 bases: TGTGCCAGCAGTTTATTAAGGGGGACGGAGACCCAGTACTTC. It codes for CASSLLRGTETQYF. The chain joins TRBV27 to TRBJ2-5; D is possibly TRBD1 (6 bases). This CDR3 spans 14 amino acids. With 1 base removed from V and 5 bases from J, the gap between germline ends came to 11 bases. The V gene's germline CDR1 is MNHEY and CDR2 SMNVEV (reference sequence).

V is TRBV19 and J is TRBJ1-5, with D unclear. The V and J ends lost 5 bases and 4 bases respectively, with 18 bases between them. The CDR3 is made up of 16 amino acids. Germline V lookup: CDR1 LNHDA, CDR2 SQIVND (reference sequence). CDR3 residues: CASSVTGTKKNQPQHF. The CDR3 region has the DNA TGTGCCAGTAGTGTTACGGGAACAAAAAAAAATCAGCCCCAGCATTTT.

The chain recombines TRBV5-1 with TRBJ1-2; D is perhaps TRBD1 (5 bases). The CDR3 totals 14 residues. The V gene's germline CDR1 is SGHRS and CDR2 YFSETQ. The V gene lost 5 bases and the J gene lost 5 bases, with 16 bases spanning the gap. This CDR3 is CASSGTQGGYGYTF. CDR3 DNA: TGCGCCAGCAGTGGTACCCAGGGAGGGTATGGCTACACCTTC.

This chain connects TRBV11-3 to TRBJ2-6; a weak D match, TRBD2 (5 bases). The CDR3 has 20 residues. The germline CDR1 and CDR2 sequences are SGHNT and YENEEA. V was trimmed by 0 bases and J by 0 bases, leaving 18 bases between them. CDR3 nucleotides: TGTGCCAGCAGCTTAGAAAGGGAGCCGAACCCAGACTCTGGGGCCAACGTCCTGACTTTC. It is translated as CASSLEREPNPDSGANVLTF.

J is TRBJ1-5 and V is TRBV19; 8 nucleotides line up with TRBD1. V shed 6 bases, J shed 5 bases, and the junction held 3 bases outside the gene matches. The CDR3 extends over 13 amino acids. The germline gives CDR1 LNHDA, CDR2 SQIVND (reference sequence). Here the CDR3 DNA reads TGTGCCAGTAGGCCAGGGGGCCATCAGCCCCAGCATTTT. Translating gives CASRPGGHQPQHF.

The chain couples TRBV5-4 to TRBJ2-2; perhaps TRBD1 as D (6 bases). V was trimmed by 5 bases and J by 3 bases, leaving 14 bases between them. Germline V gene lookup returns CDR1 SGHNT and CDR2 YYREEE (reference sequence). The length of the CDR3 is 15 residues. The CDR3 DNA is TGTGCCAGCAGTACCAACAGGGTAGACACCGGGGAGCTGTTTTTT. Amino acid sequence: CASSTNRVDTGELFF.

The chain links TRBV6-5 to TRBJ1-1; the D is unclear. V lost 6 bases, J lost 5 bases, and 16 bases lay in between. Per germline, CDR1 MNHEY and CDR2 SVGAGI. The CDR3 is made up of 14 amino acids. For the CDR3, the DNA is TGTGCCAGCAGGTCCTTTCGGGGTGGAACTGAAGCTTTCTTT. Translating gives CASRSFRGGTEAFF.

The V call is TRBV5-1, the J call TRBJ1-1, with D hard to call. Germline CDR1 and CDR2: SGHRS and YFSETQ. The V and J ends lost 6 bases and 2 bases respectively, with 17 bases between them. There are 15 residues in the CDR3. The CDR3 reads CASIEGGRINTEAFF. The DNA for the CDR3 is TGCGCCAGCATCGAAGGCGGCAGAATAAACACTGAAGCTTTCTTT.

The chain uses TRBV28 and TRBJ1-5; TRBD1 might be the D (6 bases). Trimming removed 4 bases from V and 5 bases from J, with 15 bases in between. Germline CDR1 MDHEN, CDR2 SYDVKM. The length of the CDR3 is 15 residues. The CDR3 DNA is TGTGCCAGCAGTTCCGCGGGGGGCGATCATCAGCCCCAGCATTTT. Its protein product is CASSSAGGDHQPQHF.